Here is one TCR beta chain with its context. This specimen comes from a study of T cell clones after liver transplantation. Across the whole study: Without induction therapy, subjects received standard immunosuppression until 12-24 months post-transplant.

Unstimulated PBMCs were sorted into CD3+CD4+ and CD3+CD8+ populations. Repertoires were generated with immunoSEQ multiplex PCR, while TCRdb's copy carries only in-frame clones and drops some. The table shows over 50,000 clones, with roughly 80% occurring only once. The CDR3 length is 14 residues. The ends were cut back, 1 base at V and 4 bases at J, with 9 bases in the middle. CDR1 LGHNA and CDR2 YNFKEQ come from the germline V gene. Sequencing used CD4+ T cells from blood, obtained before liver transplant. This clonotype originated in a human donor who received a liver transplant. The chain employs TRBV4-2 and TRBJ2-3; D possibly corresponds to TRBD2 (6 bases). The CDR3 here is CASSQAGEADTQYF. CDR3 DNA sequence: TGTGCCAGCAGCCAAGCGGGGGAAGCAGATACGCAGTATTTT.